Sequencing of this T cell receptor (beta chain) was carried out in a study of cytomegalovirus exposure and HLA in healthy donors. As for the study in general: Around 81% of around 390 genotyped donors fell in the Caucasian-associated ancestry cluster. Study-wide findings and caveats: Rarity characterized most TCR sequences, yet some public TCRs appeared in many donors.

Primers: 60 Vbeta forward and 13 Jbeta reverse. Profiled with immunoSEQ multiplex PCR; TCRdb holds only in-frame clones, not every one. The data contain approximately 100,000 clones, roughly three quarters of them singletons. This clone turned up a few times. Its antigen is currently unknown. CDR3 length: 13 residues. The V segment lost 5 bases and the J segment 6 bases; nucleotides outside the gene matches: 0. The germline V gene encodes CDR1 SGHVS and CDR2 FQNEAQ. The chain joins TRBV7-8 to TRBJ2-7, with 14 bases fitting TRBD2. Sequenced: PBMCs. The sequence was collected from a woman aged 50 to 60 in good health and CMV-seropositive. The chain's CDR3 is CASSGLAGGEQYF. The CDR3 DNA sequence: TGTGCCAGCAGCGGACTAGCGGGGGGCGAGCAGTACTTC.